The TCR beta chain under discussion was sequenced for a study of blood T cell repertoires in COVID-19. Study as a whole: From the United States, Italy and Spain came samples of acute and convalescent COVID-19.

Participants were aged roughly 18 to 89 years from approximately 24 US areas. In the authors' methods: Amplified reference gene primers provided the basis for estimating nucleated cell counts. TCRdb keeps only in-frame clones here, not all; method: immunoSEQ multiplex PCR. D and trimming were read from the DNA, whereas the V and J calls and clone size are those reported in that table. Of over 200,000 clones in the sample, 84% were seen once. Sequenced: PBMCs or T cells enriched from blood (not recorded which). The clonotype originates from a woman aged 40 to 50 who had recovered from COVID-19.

Here the CDR3 reads CASSPTPGLAGTYEQYV. CDR3 sequence (DNA): TGTGCCAGCAGCCCAACCCCGGGACTAGCGGGTACCTACGAGCAGTACGTC. The rearrangement joins TRBV3-1 (or the pseudogene TRBV3-2) to TRBJ2-7; 12 bases are shared with TRBD2. This CDR3 spans 17 amino acids. CDR1 and CDR2 from the germline V gene are LGHDT and YNNKEL (reference sequence). Trimming removed 4 bases from V and 2 bases from J; junction bases left unmatched: 9.